Presented here are 14 T cell receptor beta chains from one specimen sequenced in a study of cytomegalovirus exposure and HLA in healthy donors. PCR primers comprised 60 Vbeta and 13 Jbeta primers. The table came from immunoSEQ multiplex PCR; TCRdb's copy has only in-frame clones and leaves some out. Here the sample table reports 90,000 to 150,000 clones. Sequenced material: PBMCs. These receptors all stem from a man aged 18 to 30 in good health and CMV-seronegative.

The V and J genes are TRBV6-4 and TRBJ1-3; no firm D call. The germline V gene encodes CDR1 MRHNA and CDR2 SNTAGT. The CDR3 contains 15 residues. With 3 bases removed from V and 0 bases from J, the gap between germline ends came to 9 bases. The CDR3 sequence is CASSEAAFSGNTIYF. CDR3 sequence (DNA): TGTGCCAGCAGTGAGGCGGCCTTCTCTGGAAACACCATATATTTT.

This chain connects TRBV6-5 to TRBJ1-1, with TRBD1 identical over 9 bases. The CDR3 runs to 15 residues. The junction had 4 bases not matched to a gene; V was cut back by 2 bases and J by 3 bases. Germline lookup yields CDR1 MNHEY and CDR2 SVGAGI. DNA for the CDR3: TGTGCCAGCAGTTACCGGGACAGGGTTTACACTGAAGCTTTCTTT. Translation: CASSYRDRVYTEAFF.

This sequence joins TRBV18 and TRBJ2-2, with D maybe TRBD1 (7 bases). This CDR3 region has 15 residues. The V and J ends lost 2 bases and 4 bases respectively, with 11 bases between them. Germline CDR1 and CDR2: KGHSH and LQKENI. The CDR3 DNA is TGTGCCAGCTCACCAGACCAGGGGGGCACCGGGGAGCTGTTTTTT. It encodes CASSPDQGGTGELFF.

Remarks on this clone: It is likely a read error, because the conserved phenylalanine at the end of the CDR3 is missing. This chain uses TRBV6-5 with TRBJ2-7; possible D gene TRBD2, 6 bases. The V gene lost 0 bases and the J gene lost 4 bases, with 13 bases spanning the gap. The CDR3 is made up of 15 amino acids. Per the germline V gene, CDR1 is MNHEY and CDR2 is SVGAGI. CDR3 bases: TGTGCCAGCAGTTACTCAGAGGAGGGAAGTTACGAGCAGTACCTC. Protein sequence: CASSYSEEGSYEQYL.

The CDR3 here is CASSFASGNTIYF. The CDR3 nucleotides read TGTGCCAGCAGTTTTGCTAGTGGAAACACCATATATTTT. The chain combines TRBV27 with TRBJ1-3; D remains ambiguous. Trimming took off 3 bases at V and 3 bases at J, with 6 bases between the two ends. Germline CDR1 and CDR2: MNHEY and SMNVEV (reference sequence). There are 13 residues in the CDR3.

The rearrangement links TRBV7-2 to TRBJ2-2; D possibly corresponds to TRBD1 (5 bases). This CDR3 has 14 amino acids. Deletions cut 1 base from V and 6 bases from J, with 9 bases between. CDR1 and CDR2 from the germline V gene are SGHTA and FQGNSA. CDR3 residues: CASSLGQWAGELFF. Written as DNA, the CDR3 is TGTGCCAGCAGCTTAGGACAGTGGGCCGGGGAGCTGTTTTTT.

The V gene is TRBV20-1, the J gene TRBJ2-1, with a possible D match to TRBD1 (5 bases). Trimming removed 6 bases at V and 8 bases at J, with 11 bases between. Germline CDR1 is DFQATT and CDR2 is SNEGSKA (reference sequence). The CDR3 runs 11 residues. Written as DNA, the CDR3 is TGCAGTGCGGACACTTGGGATGAGCAGTTCTTC. Protein product: CSADTWDEQFF.

The chain uses TRBV6-5 and TRBJ2-1, with unresolved D. The CDR3 consists of 13 residues. CDR1 is MNHEY, CDR2 SVGAGI, per germline. V was clipped by 7 bases and J by 4 bases, with 11 bases between them. CDR3 sequence: CASTPTPYNEQFF. The CDR3 DNA reads TGTGCCAGCACCCCTACCCCTTACAATGAGCAGTTCTTC.

The CDR3 protein is CASSIQGRYGYTF. CDR3 bases: TGTGCCAGTAGTATCCAGGGGCGCTATGGCTACACCTTC. This chain uses TRBV19 with TRBJ1-2, with D possibly being TRBD1 (6 bases). Germline CDR1 LNHDA, CDR2 SQIVND (reference sequence). The CDR3 extends over 13 amino acids. Trimming took 3 bases from V and 4 from J, leaving 9 bases between them.

The chain's CDR3 is CASSVGGAGGQTEAFF. In DNA form, the CDR3 reads TGTGCCAGCAGCGTAGGGGGAGCAGGGGGGCAAACTGAAGCTTTCTTT. The chain recombines TRBV9 with TRBJ1-1, with 7 bases that match TRBD1. Germline lookup yields CDR1 SGDLS and CDR2 YYNGEE. V shed 0 bases, J shed 5 bases, and the junction held 10 bases outside the gene matches. This CDR3 is 16 amino acids long.

The gene calls are TRBV19 and TRBJ1-1; perhaps TRBD1 as D (5 bases). CDR1 LNHDA and CDR2 SQIVND come from the germline V gene (reference sequence). This CDR3 has 15 amino acids. Trimming stripped 6 bases from V and 6 bases from J, with 20 bases between. The DNA for the CDR3 is TGTGCCAGTAGGATCCTGGAGCAGGGTCACTCTGAAGCTTTCTTT. Translated: CASRILEQGHSEAFF. The variable domain in full, with the rest retrieved from reference TRBV19 and TRBJ1-1, is DGGITQSPKYLFRKEGQNVTLSCEQNLNHDAMYWYRQDPGQGLRLIYYSQIVNDFQKGDIAEGYSVSREKKESFPLTVTSAQKNPTAFYLCASRILEQGHSEAFFGQGTRLTVV.

The CDR3 is CASSLEAGDNEQFF. The CDR3 nucleotides are TGTGCCAGCAGCTTGGAAGCGGGCGACAATGAGCAGTTCTTC. The rearrangement links TRBV11-3 to TRBJ2-1; D may be TRBD2 (6 bases). CDR1 is SGHNT and CDR2 is YENEEA in the germline V gene. The V and J ends lost 3 bases and 5 bases respectively, with 11 bases between them. The CDR3 has 14 amino acids.

The chain uses TRBV11-2 and TRBJ1-1; no firm D call. Trimming left V 2 bases short and J 1 base short, with 5 bases between. The CDR3 sequence is 13 residues long. The germline CDR1 and CDR2 sequences are SGHAT and FQNNGV. CDR3 residues: CASSLWANTEAFF. CDR3 coding DNA: TGTGCCAGCAGCTTATGGGCGAACACTGAAGCTTTCTTT.

The chain is built from TRBV19 and TRBJ1-6; D not resolved. V was pared by 2 bases and J by 8 bases, with 4 bases between. The germline CDR1 and CDR2 sequences are LNHDA and SQIVND (reference sequence). The CDR3 extends over 12 amino acids. The CDR3 sequence is CASSISYSPLHF. As DNA, the CDR3 is TGTGCCAGTAGTATATCTTATTCACCCCTCCACTTT.